The 14 T cell receptor beta chains below were found in one sample sequenced in a study of blood T cell repertoires in COVID-19 (dated by TCRdb to 2018 to 2021). Library preparation used the immunoSEQ multiplex PCR assay. Drawn from immuneACCESS, this table holds only the in-frame rearrangements with V and J called that TCRdb kept. Clones are partly lost; checked studies trace under half to an unresolved V gene and leave the rest unexplained. The sample profile shows more than 400,000 clones; over 75% of them were found once. The ten largest clones capture 3% to 3.5% of the sample. Sequenced material: peripheral blood. The source of these receptors is a human donor in a cohort sampled during active COVID-19.

This clone was counted between two and nine times. The chain carries TRBV20-1 and TRBJ2-3; 8 bases are a match to TRBD1. The V gene end was trimmed by 3 bases and the J gene end by 3 bases; junction bases not matched to a gene: 8. Per germline, CDR1 DFQATT and CDR2 SNEGSKA (reference sequence). This CDR3 region has 15 residues. This chain's CDR3 is CSASHRGEETDTQYF. For the CDR3, the DNA is TGCAGTGCTAGTCACAGGGGGGAGGAAACAGATACGCAGTATTTT.

CDR3 nucleotides: TGTGCCAGCAGCTACGGGCTAGCTCCCAAAGAGACCCAGTACTTC. This gives the protein CASSYGLAPKETQYF. V is TRBV6-5 and J is TRBJ2-5, with D possibly TRBD2 on 5 matching bases. V was shortened by 6 bases and J by 3 bases, with 17 bases between the two germline ends. The V gene's germline CDR1 is MNHEY and CDR2 SVGAGI. There are 15 residues in the CDR3.

This chain joins TRBV27 and TRBJ1-1; a possible D gene is TRBD1 (5 bases). The V end was cut by 7 bases, the J end by 1 base, with 13 bases between. Germline-derived CDR1 and CDR2 are MNHEY and SMNVEV (reference sequence). The CDR3 is made up of 14 amino acids. CDR3 residues: CASTNGGGNTEAFF. CDR3 in DNA: TGTGCCAGCACCAATGGGGGAGGGAACACTGAAGCTTTCTTT.

This chain uses TRBV28 with TRBJ1-2; TRBD1 aligns across 9 bases. CDR1 and CDR2 from the germline V gene are MDHEN and SYDVKM. The CDR3 extends over 13 amino acids. V lost 7 bases and J lost 6; bases outside the gene matches: 6. This CDR3 is CASKVQGANGYTF. The CDR3 DNA follows: TGTGCCAGCAAAGTACAGGGGGCGAATGGCTACACCTTC.

The chain couples TRBV7-8 to TRBJ2-3, with TRBD1 identical over 7 bases. Germline assignment: CDR1 SGHVS and CDR2 FQNEAQ. The CDR3 is 13 amino acids. J lost 8 bases, V lost 7 bases, and 9 bases had no gene match. The CDR3 is CASNRMDRSTQYF. CDR3 sequence (DNA): TGTGCCAGCAACCGAATGGACAGGAGTACGCAGTATTTT.

This clone was detected only a few times. CDR3 residues: CEAGAHQETQYF. The CDR3 DNA reads TGTGAGGCAGGGGCCCACCAAGAGACCCAGTACTTC. The chain joins TRBV6-5 to TRBJ2-5, with D tentatively TRBD1 (6 bases). The length of the CDR3 is 12 residues. Germline CDR1 and CDR2: MNHEY and SVGAGI.

The chain recombines TRBV5-4 with TRBJ1-2; TRBD1 matches 9 bases. The CDR3 sequence is 15 residues long. CDR1 is SGHNT and CDR2 is YYREEE in the germline V gene (reference sequence). Losses at the gene ends were 0 bases for V and 7 bases for J; bases not matched to a gene: 7. The CDR3, as DNA: TGTGCCAGCAGCTTGGATGCGGGACAGGGTGCTGGCTACACCTTC. This encodes CASSLDAGQGAGYTF. The full variable domain, completed using reference TRBV5-4 and TRBJ1-2, is ETGVTQSPTHLIKTRGQQVTLRCSSQSGHNTVSWYQQALGQGPQFIFQYYREEENGRGNFPPRFSGLQFPNYSSELNVNALELDDSALYLCASSLDAGQGAGYTFGSGTRLTVV.

The chain recombines TRBV29-1 with TRBJ2-3; the D gene is possibly TRBD1 (6 bases). Trimming pared 3 bases from V and 1 base from J, leaving 14 bases between. Germline CDR1 SQVTM, CDR2 ANQGSEA. This CDR3 is built from 15 residues. CDR3 DNA: TGCAGCGTTGAGAGCAGGGGAGCTGGCACAGATACGCAGTATTTT. Its protein product is CSVESRGAGTDTQYF.

There are a few counts of this clone. This chain uses TRBV30 with TRBJ2-5; D is perhaps TRBD1 (6 bases). The V end lost 3 bases, the J end lost 5 bases, and 13 bases lay between the germline ends. Germline lookup yields CDR1 GTSNPN and CDR2 SVGIG (reference sequence). There are 13 residues in the CDR3. Here the CDR3 DNA reads TGTGCCTGGAGGGAAACAGGGTATGAGACCCAGTACTTC. This translates into CAWRETGYETQYF.

The chain combines TRBV6-6 with TRBJ2-7; a possible D gene is TRBD1 (6 bases). Trimming cost V 8 bases and J 4 bases, with 15 bases left between them. CDR1 is MNHNY and CDR2 is SVGAGI in the germline V gene (reference sequence). The CDR3 contains 13 residues. The CDR3, as DNA: TGTGCCAGCGGCCGGGCAGGGGCTTACGAGCAGTACTTC. It translates to CASGRAGAYEQYF.

V usage is TRBV7-8 and J usage is TRBJ1-1; the D gene is possibly TRBD1 (6 bases). The germline CDR1 and CDR2 sequences are SGHVS and FQNEAQ. V gave up 3 bases and J gave up 4 bases, with 9 bases separating them. The CDR3 has 13 residues. This CDR3 is CASSFPGATEAFF. CDR3 sequence (DNA): TGTGCCAGCAGCTTCCCAGGGGCCACTGAAGCTTTCTTT. The whole variable domain, filled in from reference TRBV7-8 and TRBJ1-1, reads GAGVSQSPRYKVAKRGQDVALRCDPISGHVSLFWYQQALGQGPEFLTYFQNEAQLDKSGLPSDRFFAERPEGSVSTLKIQRTQQEDSAVYLCASSFPGATEAFFGQGTRLTVV.

This clone has a handful of counts. The chain links TRBV6-2 or TRBV6-3 to TRBJ1-1; perhaps TRBD1 as D (5 bases). Germline CDR1 MNHEY, CDR2 SVGEGT. The CDR3 covers 14 residues. V was cut by 5 bases and J by 3 bases, with 13 bases left in between. The CDR3 here is CASSPGHHYTEAFF. CDR3 nucleotide sequence: TGTGCCAGCAGTCCCGGACATCATTACACTGAAGCTTTCTTT.

The CDR3: CATFWDRDPSNTEAFF. DNA of the CDR3: TGTGCCACCTTTTGGGACAGGGACCCTTCGAACACTGAAGCTTTCTTT. The chain links TRBV24-1 to TRBJ1-1, with TRBD1 identical over 9 bases. CDR1 is KGHDR and CDR2 is SFDVKD in the germline V gene. CDR3 size: 16 residues. J gave up 1 base and V 9 bases, and 11 bases lay outside the gene matches.

The rearrangement uses TRBV7-3 and TRBJ1-1, with 7 nucleotides matching TRBD1. V dropped 2 bases and J dropped 2; count of bases not matched to a gene: 11. This CDR3 is 17 amino acids long. Germline lookup yields CDR1 SGHTA and CDR2 FQGTGA. CDR3 sequence reads: CASSLRPWTGFNTEAFF. CDR3 nucleotide sequence: TGTGCCAGCAGCTTACGCCCATGGACAGGATTCAACACTGAAGCTTTCTTT.